The 5 T cell receptor beta chains reported below all come from one sample, sequenced in a study of blood T cell repertoires in COVID-19. The assay was immunoSEQ multiplex PCR, and TCRdb's table has in-frame clones only and misses some. This repertoire shows roughly 72,000 clones, 90% found once; its top ten account for over 2.5%. Sequences were obtained from peripheral blood. The receptors come from a human donor in a cohort sampled during active COVID-19.

The J gene is TRBJ2-1, the V gene TRBV7-3; 10 nucleotides align to TRBD2. Germline V gives CDR1 SGHTA, CDR2 FQGTGA. Trimming took 1 base from V and 6 from J; bases not matched to a gene: 6. This CDR3 is built from 16 residues. CDR3 DNA: TGTGCCAGCAGCTTAAGCGGGACTAGCGTTGTCAATGAGCAGTTCTTC. As protein: CASSLSGTSVVNEQFF.

This clone was seen a handful of times. The chain joins TRBV11-2 to TRBJ2-1; TRBD2 is a possible D gene (6 bases). Trimming shortened V by 6 bases and J by 0 bases, and 6 bases separated the two germline ends. Germline V CDR1 and CDR2: SGHAT, FQNNGV. This CDR3 is 13 amino acids long. The CDR3 region has the DNA TGTGCCAGCAGGACTAGCTCCTACAATGAGCAGTTCTTC. It translates to CASRTSSYNEQFF.

The rearrangement joins TRBV7-6 to TRBJ2-3; TRBD2 is a possible D gene (6 bases). The V gene's germline CDR1 is SGHVS and CDR2 FNYEAQ. The CDR3 extends over 14 amino acids. V lost 5 bases to trimming and J lost 6 bases, with 15 bases between them. CDR3 nucleotide sequence: TGTGCCAGCAGCCGCGCAACCGCGGGGGATACGCAGTATTTT. It codes for CASSRATAGDTQYF.

This chain uses TRBV4-3 with TRBJ1-1, with 7 bases aligning to TRBD1. Trimming removed 3 bases from V and 6 bases from J; junction bases left unmatched: 13. The CDR3 runs to 16 residues. Germline CDR1 LGHNA, CDR2 YSLEER. The CDR3 DNA sequence: TGCGCCAGCAGCCATAAAACGACAGGGAGGAGGGCTGAAGCTTTCTTT. It encodes CASSHKTTGRRAEAFF.

J is TRBJ2-3 and V is TRBV6-1; 9 bases match TRBD1. Germline trimming cut 2 bases from V and 5 bases from J; bases unmatched to any gene: 11. Germline values: CDR1 MNHNS, CDR2 SASEGT. This CDR3 comprises 17 residues. The CDR3 DNA is TGTGCCAGCAGTGAATCCAACCCGGGACAGGGTCGAGATACGCAGTATTTT. Translating it yields CASSESNPGQGRDTQYF.